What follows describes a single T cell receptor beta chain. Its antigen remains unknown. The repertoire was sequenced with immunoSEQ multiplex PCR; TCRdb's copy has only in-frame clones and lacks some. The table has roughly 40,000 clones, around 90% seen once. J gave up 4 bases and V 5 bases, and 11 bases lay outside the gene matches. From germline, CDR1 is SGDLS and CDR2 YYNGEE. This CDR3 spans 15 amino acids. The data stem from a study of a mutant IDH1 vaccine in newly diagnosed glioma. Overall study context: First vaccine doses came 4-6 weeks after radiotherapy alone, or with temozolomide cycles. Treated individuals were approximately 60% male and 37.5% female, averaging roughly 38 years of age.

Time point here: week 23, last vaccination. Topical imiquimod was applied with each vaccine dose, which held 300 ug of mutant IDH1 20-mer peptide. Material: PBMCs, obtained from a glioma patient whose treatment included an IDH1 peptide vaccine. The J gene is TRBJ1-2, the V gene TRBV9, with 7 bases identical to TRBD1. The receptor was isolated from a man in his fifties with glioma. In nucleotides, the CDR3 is TGTGCCAGCAGTACTCAGGGGGGCTTCAGCTATGGCTACACCTTC. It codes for CASSTQGGFSYGYTF.